This TCR beta chain appears in the sequencing data of a study of blood T cell repertoires in COVID-19. Looking at the study overall: The United States, Italy and Spain were the sources of the acute and convalescent COVID-19 samples.

As handled by the study authors: Reference gene primer amplification gave estimated nucleated cell counts. The data were produced by immunoSEQ multiplex PCR, yet TCRdb's version contains in-frame clones alone and is incomplete. The V and J calls and the clone size are those of that table, but D and trimming were determined from the DNA. This sample has about 240,000 clones; 85% to 90% occur once, and the top ten carry 6.2%. The V gene lost 3 bases and the J gene lost 1 base, with 7 bases spanning the gap. Germline V gene data show CDR1 as SGHDT and CDR2 as YYEEEE. This CDR3 contains 13 residues. This chain uses TRBV5-6 with TRBJ1-1; D uncertain. Sequences were obtained from peripheral blood. This clonotype originated in a man in his sixties with acute or convalescent COVID-19. CDR3 sequence (DNA): TGTGCCAGCAGCTCAGACTCGAACACTGAAGCTTTCTTT. Translated: CASSSDSNTEAFF.